The source of this T cell receptor (beta chain) is a study of OX40 agonist ivuxolimab in advanced cancers. Study-wide background: Enrolled patients in dose escalation had cancers that were hepatocellular carcinoma, melanoma, renal cell or head and neck cancer.

Findings and limits, study-wide: CD8+ T cells were the subset that, on average, had more expanded clones than CD4+.

Trimming stripped 0 bases from V and 5 bases from J, with 16 bases between. The CDR3 runs to 16 residues. Per the germline V gene, CDR1 is SGHRS and CDR2 is YFSETQ. In the case of this clone: Its target is unknown.

Sequenced by immunoSEQ multiplex PCR; TCRdb stores in-frame clones only, minus some. This table has tens of thousands of clones, roughly four fifths appearing once. Sequences were derived from CD4+ or CD8+ T cells sorted from blood, sampled in a trial of the OX40 agonist ivuxolimab. J is TRBJ2-3 and V is TRBV5-1, with D perhaps TRBD1 or TRBD2 (5 bases each). The receptor was derived from an adult with an advanced solid tumor such as melanoma, head and neck, liver or kidney cancer. CDR3 DNA sequence: TGCGCCAGCAGCTTGGAGGGGACGAGGTTTCTAGATACGCAGTATTTT. Translation gives CASSLEGTRFLDTQYF.